The rows below give T cell receptor beta chains drawn from one sample of a study of beta chain features in type 1 diabetes. Assay used: immunoSEQ multiplex PCR; TCRdb lists only in-frame clones, some missing. The sample yields under 850,000 clones, around 15% seen once. Sequencing input: naive CD4+ T cells from blood. These receptors were collected from a man between 18 and 35 years old with type 1 diabetes. The CDR3 runs from the conserved cysteine through the conserved F or W. The D gene is left open where the match is weak. Only part of the rows carry a size: once, few, many, or a class if the clone is expanded.

size	J	V	D	DNA	CDR3
.	TRBJ1-5	TRBV10-3	.	TGTGCCATCAGTGATTCCGATCAGCCCCAGCATTTT	CAISDSDQPQHF
.	TRBJ2-7	TRBV30	.	TGTGCCTGGAGTGTACTGGGGGAAGGACAGTACTTC	CAWSVLGEGQYF
.	TRBJ1-2	TRBV30	.	TGTGCCTGGGAGGTCGGGGCAGGAGGCTACACCTTC	CAWEVGAGGYTF
few	TRBJ1-1	TRBV7-9	.	TGTGCCAGCAGCTTACAGGTGCTGGACACTGAAGCTTTCTTT	CASSLQVLDTEAFF
few	TRBJ1-3	TRBV15	.	TGTGCCACCAGCAGAGATGGGCGAGACACCATATATTTT	CATSRDGRDTIYF
few	TRBJ2-7	TRBV5-1	.	TGCGCCAGCAGCTCCGCGGGCAGTGGTAGGGAGCAGTACTTC	CASSSAGSGREQYF
.	TRBJ2-3	TRBV7-2	.	TGTGCCAGCAGCTTACAAGGGGGTCCCACAGATACGCAGTATTTT	CASSLQGGPTDTQYF
few	TRBJ2-7	TRBV29-1	TRBD2	TGCAGCGTCCCGATTGGTACCGGGAGGACCGAGCAGTACTTC	CSVPIGTGRTEQYF
few	TRBJ2-6	TRBV5-1	.	TGCGCCAGCAGACAGACGGCTACCGGCTCTGGGGCCAACGTCCTGACTTTC	CASRQTATGSGANVLTF
.	TRBJ1-6	TRBV9	.	TGTGCCAGCAGCGAAGGCACCAAGCTAGTACCCCTCCACTTT	CASSEGTKLVPLHF
few	TRBJ1-1	TRBV10-2	.	TGCGCCAGCAGTGAGTCCAGGGGCGAAGCTTTCTTT	CASSESRGEAFF
few	TRBJ2-6	TRBV6-5	.	TGTGCCAGCAGTGATAGGGCTGGGGCCAACGTCCTGACTTTC	CASSDRAGANVLTF
few	TRBJ1-2	TRBV6-1	.	TGTGCCAGCAGTGCGACGACAGGATACTCGCTTGGCTACACCTTC	CASSATTGYSLGYTF
.	TRBJ1-6	TRBV27	.	TGTGCCAGCAGTTTAGCAGGGGTGTCACCCCTCCACTTT	CASSLAGVSPLHF
.	TRBJ2-7	TRBV7-9	TRBD2	TGTGCCAGCAGCCCATTCCTTTCGACTAGCGGGGACGAGCAGTACTTC	CASSPFLSTSGDEQYF
.	TRBJ2-2	TRBV28	.	TGTGCCAGCATTCCAGGATCGAACACCGGGGAGCTGTTTTTT	CASIPGSNTGELFF
.	TRBJ1-3	TRBV10-3	.	TGTGCCATCAGTGCAGAGCTCCCGTCGAGGGGAAACACCATATATTTT	CAISAELPSRGNTIYF
few	TRBJ1-1	TRBV19	.	TGTGCCAGTAGTATATTGGGGGACACTGAAGCTTTCTTT	CASSILGDTEAFF
.	TRBJ1-2	TRBV9	TRBD1	TGTGCCAGCAGCGTAGCCTCCACAGGGGGCTATGGCTACACCTTC	CASSVASTGGYGYTF
.	TRBJ1-1	TRBV19	.	TGTGCCAGTAGTATGCAGGGTGAGAGCACTGAAGCTTTCTTT	CASSMQGESTEAFF
few	TRBJ2-7	TRBV5-4	.	TGTGCCAGCAGCTTGCCTGGGACTCCGTCAGTACACGAGCAGTACTTC	CASSLPGTPSVHEQYF
.	TRBJ2-1	TRBV7-6	TRBD2	TGTGCCAGCAGCGCCCAAGCGGGGGGGATATCGGATGAGCAGTTCTTC	CASSAQAGGISDEQFF
.	TRBJ1-2	TRBV7-9	.	TGTGCCAGCAGCCCTTACTCGGACACCGTCTATGGCTACACCTTC	CASSPYSDTVYGYTF
.	TRBJ2-7	TRBV6-5	.	TGTGCCAGCAGTTCCGAGCAGTACTTC	CASSSEQYF